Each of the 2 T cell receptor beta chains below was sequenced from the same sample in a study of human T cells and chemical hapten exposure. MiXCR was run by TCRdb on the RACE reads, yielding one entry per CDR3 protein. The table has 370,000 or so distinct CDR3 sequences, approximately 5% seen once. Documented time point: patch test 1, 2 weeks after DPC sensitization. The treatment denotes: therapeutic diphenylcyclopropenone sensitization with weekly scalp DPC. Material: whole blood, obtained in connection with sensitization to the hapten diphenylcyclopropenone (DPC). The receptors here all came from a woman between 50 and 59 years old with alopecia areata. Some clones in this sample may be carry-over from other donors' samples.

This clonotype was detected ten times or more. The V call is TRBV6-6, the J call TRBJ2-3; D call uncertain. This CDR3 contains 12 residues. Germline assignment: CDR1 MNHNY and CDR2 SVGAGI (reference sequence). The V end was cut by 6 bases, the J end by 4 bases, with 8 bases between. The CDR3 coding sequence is TGTGCCAGCAGCGGACCATCAGATACGCAGTATTTT. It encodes CASSGPSDTQYF.

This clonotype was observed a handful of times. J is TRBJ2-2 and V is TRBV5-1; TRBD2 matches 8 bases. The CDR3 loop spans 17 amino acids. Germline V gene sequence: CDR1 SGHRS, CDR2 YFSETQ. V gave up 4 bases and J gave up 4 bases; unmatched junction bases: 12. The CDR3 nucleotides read TGCGCCAGCAGCGGGGGGACTAGAGGGTCCGGCACCGGGGAGCTGTTTTTT. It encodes CASSGGTRGSGTGELFF.